A selection of T cell receptor beta chains follows, all from one sample in a study of shared clonotypes between healthy human individuals. The protocol was immunoSEQ multiplex PCR, while the TCRdb copy is restricted to in-frame clones and leaves out a portion. The table has 2 million to 2.5 million clones, approximately 96% seen once. Sequenced input: naive CD4+ T cells sorted from blood. The receptor source for this set is a young man in good health. The CDR3 runs from the conserved cysteine through the conserved F or W. Fields, in order: D gene, V gene, clone size, J gene, CDR3 protein, CDR3 DNA. D genes are given only for firm matches. The size entry is marked missing in some rows and otherwise reads once, few, many or a size class.

NA	TRBV18	few	TRBJ1-2	CASSPDRSYGYTF	TGTGCCAGCTCACCCGACAGGTCGTATGGCTACACCTTC
NA	TRBV7-2	NA	TRBJ2-3	CASSQGGEGTQYF	TGTGCCAGCAGTCAGGGGGGAGAGGGTACGCAGTATTTT
TRBD1	TRBV9	NA	TRBJ2-3	CASSSRQGEGTQYF	TGTGCCAGCAGCAGTCGACAGGGGGAAGGTACGCAGTATTTT
NA	TRBV6-1	NA	TRBJ1-5	CASIPEYSNQPQHF	TGTGCCAGCATTCCGGAGTATAGCAATCAGCCCCAGCATTTT
TRBD1	TRBV5-1	once	TRBJ1-6	CASSLLRGNSPLHF	TGCGCCAGCAGCTTGCTCAGGGGGAATTCACCCCTCCACTTT
TRBD2	TRBV6-6	NA	TRBJ2-7	CASRLTSGTYEQYF	TGTGCCAGCAGGCTGACTAGCGGGACGTACGAGCAGTACTTC
NA	TRBV9	NA	TRBJ1-1	CASSLGVVNTEAFF	TGTGCCAGCAGCCTAGGCGTGGTGAACACTGAAGCTTTCTTT
NA	TRBV6-1	NA	TRBJ2-1	CASSEVWGPNNEQFF	TGTGCCAGCAGTGAAGTCTGGGGGCCGAACAATGAGCAGTTCTTC
NA	TRBV5-1	NA	TRBJ2-5	CASSLADRPQETQYF	TGCGCCAGCAGCCTCGCGGACAGACCTCAAGAGACCCAGTACTTC
TRBD1	TRBV7-3	NA	TRBJ1-1	CASSPGQAIGAFF	TGTGCCAGCAGCCCGGGACAGGCCATCGGAGCTTTCTTT
TRBD2	TRBV5-1	NA	TRBJ2-7	CASSLETSVTYEQYF	TGCGCCAGCAGCTTGGAGACTAGCGTTACCTACGAGCAGTACTTC
TRBD1	TRBV7-2	NA	TRBJ2-2	CASSLAPGGVLNTGELFF	TGTGCCAGCAGCTTAGCGCCAGGGGGAGTATTGAACACCGGGGAGCTGTTTTTT
TRBD1	TRBV7-9	NA	TRBJ1-4	CASSFSPQGTNEKLFF	TGTGCCAGCAGCTTCTCCCCACAGGGGACTAATGAAAAACTGTTTTTT
TRBD1	TRBV18	NA	TRBJ2-3	CASSPQTGGSDTQYF	TGTGCCAGCTCACCACAGACAGGGGGATCAGATACGCAGTATTTT
TRBD2	TRBV25-1	NA	TRBJ2-1	CASSERGLAPSYNEQFF	TGTGCCAGCAGTGAACGGGGACTAGCTCCTTCCTACAATGAGCAGTTCTTC
NA	TRBV2	few	TRBJ1-2	CASSEVGYGYTF	TGTGCCAGCAGTGAAGTCGGCTATGGCTACACCTTC
NA	TRBV6-1	NA	TRBJ2-6	CASSEVPSGANVLTF	TGTGCCAGCAGTGAGGTTCCCTCTGGGGCCAACGTCCTGACTTTC
NA	TRBV18	NA	TRBJ1-6	CASSPSEVGNSPLHF	TGTGCCAGCTCACCCTCGGAGGTCGGGAATTCACCCCTCCACTTT
TRBD2	TRBV7-2	NA	TRBJ2-4	CASSLGTSGRENIQYF	TGTGCCAGCAGCCTCGGGACTAGCGGGAGAGAAAACATTCAGTACTTC
TRBD1	TRBV28	NA	TRBJ1-5	CASTSPGQGSLPQHF	TGTGCCAGCACAAGTCCGGGACAGGGATCTCTGCCCCAGCATTTT
TRBD1	TRBV5-1	once	TRBJ1-6	CASSVGTGSNFNNSPLHF	TGCGCCAGCAGCGTCGGGACAGGGTCAAACTTCAATAATTCACCCCTCCACTTT
NA	TRBV6-1	NA	TRBJ1-1	CASSDLGGSGTEAFF	TGTGCCAGCAGCGACCTCGGGGGCTCGGGCACTGAAGCTTTCTTT
TRBD2	TRBV5-1	NA	TRBJ2-2	CASSGRPSGNTGELFF	TGCGCCAGCAGCGGTCGGCCTAGCGGAAACACCGGGGAGCTGTTTTTT
NA	TRBV18	once	TRBJ2-1	CASSSSGLTGTGEQFF	TGTGCCAGCTCGTCCTCAGGGCTTACTGGAACGGGTGAGCAGTTCTTC
NA	TRBV5-6	NA	TRBJ1-1	CASSRERGEAFF	TGTGCCAGCAGCCGGGAGAGGGGCGAAGCTTTCTTT
TRBD2	TRBV9	NA	TRBJ2-5	CASSAGLAGGPGIQETQYF	TGTGCCAGCAGCGCCGGACTAGCGGGAGGACCGGGGATCCAAGAGACCCAGTACTTC
TRBD2	TRBV4-1	NA	TRBJ2-1	CASRKLAGGRSSYNEQFF	TGCGCCAGCAGAAAACTAGCGGGAGGTCGGAGCTCCTACAATGAGCAGTTCTTC
NA	TRBV30	NA	TRBJ1-6	CAWSVRNSPLHF	TGTGCCTGGAGTGTTCGTAATTCACCCCTCCACTTT
NA	TRBV6-6	NA	TRBJ2-5	CASSSQGGRETQYF	TGTGCCAGCAGTTCCCAGGGGGGCCGAGAGACCCAGTACTTC
NA	TRBV28	NA	TRBJ2-2	CASSLPAGSTGELFF	TGTGCCAGCAGTTTACCGGCAGGGAGCACCGGGGAGCTGTTTTTT
NA	TRBV5-1	NA	TRBJ2-2	CASSLDREAGELFF	TGCGCCAGCAGCTTGGACAGGGAGGCCGGGGAGCTGTTTTTT
TRBD1	TRBV2	NA	TRBJ2-7	CASRPRDRVLEQYF	TGTGCCAGCAGACCCCGGGACAGGGTCTTGGAGCAGTACTTC
TRBD1	TRBV6-5	NA	TRBJ1-2	CASRRDREANYGYTF	TGTGCCAGCCGCCGCGACAGGGAGGCTAACTATGGCTACACCTTC
NA	TRBV30	NA	TRBJ1-2	CAWSHGVLRGFTF	TGTGCCTGGAGTCACGGGGTCCTCCGGGGTTTCACCTTC
NA	TRBV7-2	NA	TRBJ1-6	CASSLTPGDSPLHF	TGTGCCAGCAGCTTAACCCCGGGGGACTCACCCCTCCACTTT
TRBD2	TRBV5-1	NA	TRBJ2-7	CASSSASGAGSGQYF	TGCGCCAGCAGCTCGGCGAGCGGGGCCGGGTCGGGGCAGTACTTC
TRBD1	TRBV27	NA	TRBJ2-7	CASKWTGFHEQYF	TGTGCCAGCAAATGGACAGGGTTCCACGAGCAGTACTTC
TRBD1	TRBV5-6	NA	TRBJ1-1	CASSLRQGAEAFF	TGTGCCAGCAGCTTGCGACAGGGGGCTGAAGCTTTCTTT
NA	TRBV19	NA	TRBJ2-7	CASSMEKGYEQYF	TGTGCCAGTAGTATGGAAAAGGGCTACGAGCAGTACTTC
NA	TRBV7-9	NA	TRBJ2-6	CASSLGVYISGANVLTF	TGTGCCAGCAGCTTAGGCGTTTATATCTCTGGGGCCAACGTCCTGACTTTC